One and the same sample provided the 22 T cell receptor beta chains below, sequenced in a study of blood T cells in healthy people across ages (dated by TCRdb to the mid-2010s). The library came from 5' RACE. TCRdb shows the sequencer as Illumina HiSeq 2500. A second roughly 6 to 11 cycle PCR used a sample-barcoded 5' primer and a J-beta primer mix. The public sequencing data were trimmed at Q25 with fastp and processed into clonotypes with MiXCR by TCRdb, which kept only in-frame beta chains. Each CDR3 protein gets just one entry, which takes the most common genes and DNA from the rows behind it. The sample data list roughly 700,000 distinct CDR3 sequences, and 45% to 50% of these were observed just once. In total, the top ten clones hold roughly a third of the sample. The sample comprised blood. These receptors originate from a woman in her fifties or sixties in good health.

The V call is TRBV10-3, the J call TRBJ2-4, with TRBD2 matching 9 bases. CDR3 size: 16 residues. The ends lost 0 bases at V and 8 bases at J; junction bases unmatched: 8. The germline V gene encodes CDR1 ENHRY and CDR2 SYGVKD. CDR3 residues: CAISESGTSFGDIQYF. The CDR3 bases are TGTGCCATCAGTGAGTCGGGGACTAGCTTTGGGGACATTCAGTACTTC.

The chain employs TRBV2 and TRBJ1-2; unclear D gene. This CDR3 contains 14 residues. The V end was cut by 5 bases, the J end by 8 bases, with 18 bases between. The germline V gene encodes CDR1 SNHLY and CDR2 FYNNEI. The CDR3 DNA follows: TGTGCCAGCAGTAGGGAGCTTGCCCGAGGCGGCTACACCTTC. Amino acid sequence: CASSRELARGGYTF.

The chain combines TRBV7-3 with TRBJ2-5, with 7 bases aligning to TRBD2. Germline V lookup: CDR1 SGHTA, CDR2 FQGTGA. This CDR3 region has 13 residues. V shed 2 bases, J shed 6 bases, and the junction held 3 bases outside the gene matches. CDR3 bases: TGTGCCAGCAGCTTATCAGCGGGGCAGACCCAGTACTTC. Protein product: CASSLSAGQTQYF. The full variable domain, rest sourced from reference TRBV7-3 and TRBJ2-5, is GAGVSQTPSNKVTEKGKYVELRCDPISGHTALYWYRQSLGQGPEFLIYFQGTGAADDSGLPNDRFFAVRPEGSVSTLKIQRTERGDSAVYLCASSLSAGQTQYFGPGTRLLVL.

This clonotype was observed once. The J gene is TRBJ2-1, the V gene TRBV28, with a weak D call TRBD2 (8 bases). V lost 5 bases and J 8 bases, leaving 19 bases between the germline ends. CDR3 size: 15 residues. From germline, CDR1 is MDHEN and CDR2 SYDVKM. CDR3 nucleotide sequence: TGTGCCAGCAGTAGACAGGGAGTGCGGGGGGATGAGCAGTTCTTC. It specifies CASSRQGVRGDEQFF.

The rearrangement joins TRBV24-1 to TRBJ2-5; the match to TRBD2 covers 11 bases. The CDR3 is 16 residues long. Germline V lookup: CDR1 KGHDR, CDR2 SFDVKD. The trim removed 2 bases at V and 4 bases at J, leaving 5 bases unmatched. CDR3: CATSDSPTSGRETQYF. CDR3 nucleotides: TGTGCCACCAGTGATTCCCCAACTAGCGGGAGAGAGACCCAGTACTTC.

The chain joins TRBV6-5 to TRBJ2-2, with no clear D. Germline V CDR1 and CDR2: MNHEY, SVGAGI. Between the trimmed V and J ends, which lost 2 bases and 6 bases, there was a span of 13 bases. CDR3 size: 15 residues. The CDR3 DNA sequence: TGTGCCAGCAGTTACCGGACGGACCGGGCCGGGGAGCTGTTTTTT. This sequence encodes CASSYRTDRAGELFF.

This clonotype was picked up a small number of times. V is TRBV3-1 and J is TRBJ1-2, with D hard to call. This CDR3 is built from 14 residues. Trimming cost V 1 base and J 2 bases, with 8 bases left between them. Germline CDR1 and CDR2: LGHDT and YNNKEL (reference sequence). The CDR3 spells CASSQAFANYGYTF. CDR3 DNA: TGTGCCAGCAGCCAAGCCTTCGCGAACTATGGCTACACCTTC.

This chain connects TRBV20-1 to TRBJ2-7; D not certain. This CDR3 spans 13 amino acids. The V gene lost 1 base and the J gene lost 5 bases, with 12 bases spanning the gap. Germline V CDR1 and CDR2: DFQATT, SNEGSKA (reference sequence). The CDR3 loop reads CSARAPIEDEQYF. Written as DNA, the CDR3 is TGCAGTGCTAGAGCCCCCATAGAGGACGAGCAGTACTTC.

This clonotype was detected only a few times. J is TRBJ2-7 and V is TRBV20-1; D might be TRBD1 (5 bases). The better agreement between TRBJ2-5 and the DNA end casts doubt on the J call. Germline V lookup: CDR1 DFQATT, CDR2 SNEGSKA (reference sequence). The CDR3 sequence is 12 residues long. The chain's CDR3 is CSARTGGKTQYF. The CDR3 nucleotides read TGCAGTGCTAGAACAGGTGGAAAGACCCAGTACTTC.

The chain employs TRBV20-1 and TRBJ1-2; D might be TRBD1 (5 bases). CDR3 length equals 15 residues. Between the trimmed V and J ends, which lost 0 bases and 3 bases, there was a span of 14 bases. Looked up from germline, CDR1 is DFQATT and CDR2 is SNEGSKA (reference sequence). CDR3 coding DNA: TGCAGTGCTAGAGATCGGGTGGGAGGGGACTATGGCTACACCTTC. This encodes CSARDRVGGDYGYTF.

This clonotype was seen once. CDR3 DNA sequence: TGTGCCAGCAGTCCAGACAGCTACTCTAGCACAGATACGCAGTATTTT. Protein sequence: CASSPDSYSSTDTQYF. The J gene is TRBJ2-3, the V gene TRBV27; tentatively, D is TRBD1 (5 bases). The CDR3 is made up of 16 amino acids. Germline V lookup: CDR1 MNHEY, CDR2 SMNVEV (reference sequence). Between the trimmed V and J ends, which lost 5 bases and 0 bases, there was a span of 15 bases.

V and J are TRBV5-5 and TRBJ2-5; TRBD1 is a possible D gene (7 bases). V lost 0 bases, J lost 11 bases, and 20 bases lay in between. This CDR3 comprises 15 residues. CDR1 is SGHKS and CDR2 is YYEKEE in the germline V gene (reference sequence). The CDR3, as DNA: TGTGCCAGCAGCTTGGCCGGGGGACAGCCTACGGAGCAGTACTTC. As protein: CASSLAGGQPTEQYF.

This clonotype was observed many times. The rearrangement joins TRBV29-1 to TRBJ1-2, with D perhaps matching TRBD1 (6 bases). The length of the CDR3 is 14 residues. Deletions cut 3 bases from V and 4 bases from J, with 15 bases between. CDR1 and CDR2 from the germline V gene are SQVTM and ANQGSEA. The CDR3 loop reads CSVDVADSPYGYTF. As DNA, the CDR3 is TGCAGCGTTGACGTGGCGGACAGCCCCTATGGCTACACCTTC.

This clonotype was seen a handful of times. CDR3 DNA: TGCGCCAGCAGCTTGGAGAACGGGGTCCAGTACTTC. It encodes CASSLENGVQYF. The chain recombines TRBV5-1 with TRBJ2-4, with a weak D call TRBD2 (5 bases). Germline-derived CDR1 and CDR2 are SGHRS and YFSETQ. The CDR3 runs 12 residues. V dropped 0 bases and J dropped 13 bases, with 11 bases sitting between them.

This chain links TRBV29-1 with TRBJ1-4; D unresolved. V gave up 8 bases and J gave up 6 bases, with 13 bases separating them. The V gene's germline CDR1 is SQVTM and CDR2 ANQGSEA. The CDR3 runs 12 residues. DNA of the CDR3: TGCAGCATGGCCGGGCAGGATGAAAAACTGTTTTTT. Translated, it gives CSMAGQDEKLFF.

CDR3 in DNA: TGCAGTGCTAAAGGCAGGTCTAACTATGGCTACACCTTC. This encodes CSAKGRSNYGYTF. The rearrangement links TRBV20-1 to TRBJ1-2; D remains unclear. This CDR3 comprises 13 residues. The germline gives CDR1 DFQATT, CDR2 SNEGSKA (reference sequence). V was cut by 4 bases and J by 0 bases, with 9 bases left in between.

The chain carries TRBV28 and TRBJ2-7, with TRBD2 as a possible D gene (5 bases). Trimming took off 6 bases at V and 0 bases at J, with 24 bases between the two ends. The CDR3 runs to 18 residues. Germline V gene lookup returns CDR1 MDHEN and CDR2 SYDVKM. This chain's CDR3 is CASRKIRGGVWSSYEQYF. In DNA, the CDR3 is TGTGCCAGCAGAAAGATCCGCGGAGGAGTGTGGAGCTCCTACGAGCAGTACTTC.

In its sample, this clonotype was seen a few times. The rearrangement joins TRBV5-1 to TRBJ1-1, with a possible D match to TRBD1 (5 bases). The CDR3 is 15 residues long. From germline, CDR1 is SGHRS and CDR2 YFSETQ. With 0 bases removed from V and 1 base from J, the gap between germline ends came to 10 bases. As DNA, the CDR3 is TGCGCCAGCAGCTTGGCCGGGGGTCAGAACACTGAAGCTTTCTTT. Protein: CASSLAGGQNTEAFF.

The chain combines TRBV3-1 with TRBJ2-2; 13 bases match TRBD2. This CDR3 comprises 18 residues. Germline assignment: CDR1 LGHDT and CDR2 YNNKEL (reference sequence). Trimming at V came to 4 bases and at J to 4 bases, leaving 9 bases not matched to a gene. The chain's CDR3 is CASSPRTSGSSSTGELFF. For the CDR3, the DNA is TGTGCCAGCAGCCCTCGGACTAGCGGGAGTTCGAGCACCGGGGAGCTGTTTTTT.

This clonotype was seen only a few times. The V call is TRBV20-1, the J call TRBJ2-7; 10 bases line up with TRBD2. The ends lost 5 bases at V and 1 base at J; junction bases unmatched: 8. Germline V gene lookup returns CDR1 DFQATT and CDR2 SNEGSKA (reference sequence). The CDR3 totals 15 residues. Here the CDR3 reads CSASSSGSTSYEQYF. CDR3 bases: TGCAGTGCTTCCTCTAGCGGGAGTACTTCCTACGAGCAGTACTTC.

The chain combines TRBV19 with TRBJ2-4; D ambiguous. The J call may be in error: the DNA end matches TRBJ2-7 better. Germline-derived CDR1 and CDR2 are LNHDA and SQIVND (reference sequence). The CDR3 is made up of 13 amino acids. Here the CDR3 reads CASSIGSNYEQYF. The DNA for the CDR3 is TGTGCCAGTAGTATCGGCTCCAACTACGAGCAGTACTTC.

The J gene is TRBJ2-4, the V gene TRBV20-1; D is uncertain. TRBJ2-7 explains the end of the DNA better; the J call may be wrong. The CDR3 length is 12 residues. Germline V lookup: CDR1 DFQATT, CDR2 SNEGSKA (reference sequence). This CDR3 is CSAPFQDYEQYF. CDR3 DNA sequence: TGCAGTGCCCCCTTTCAAGACTACGAGCAGTACTTC.